This T cell receptor beta chain was captured in a study of shared clonotypes between healthy human individuals. Study-level background: The study drew on a couple of women and three men aged 18 to 49 as donors.

Cells designated naive CD8 were CD45RO-negative and were positively selected for CCR7, with terminally differentiated effector memory CD45RA+ cells excluded. Only in-frame clones appear in the TCRdb table, and some are missing; sequencing was by immunoSEQ multiplex PCR. The sample yields around 1.9 million clones, approximately 94% seen once. Germline V CDR1 and CDR2: MNHEY, SMNVEV (reference sequence). The CDR3 consists of 14 residues. Trimming left V 0 bases short and J 6 bases short, with 9 bases between. In the case of this clone: Other DNA sequences in this sample translate to the same CDR3.

The sample taken for sequencing was naive CD8+ T cells from PBMCs. The V call is TRBV27, the J call TRBJ2-1; a possible D gene is TRBD2 (6 bases). The TCR sequence derives from a man aged 18 to 35 in good health. Some clones in this sample may be carry-over from other donors' samples. The CDR3, as DNA: TGTGCCAGCAGTTTATCGCGGGGTCGCAATGAGCAGTTCTTC. It encodes CASSLSRGRNEQFF.